The entry below describes one TCR beta chain. This entry belongs to a study of blood T cell repertoires in COVID-19. Participants were aged roughly 18 to 100 years from 20 to 30 US areas. Participants had their cohort set by participant-reported clinical history. Resolution of symptoms, clearance, or two negative PCRs was present in recovered Cohort 3 donors. Germline V gene sequence: CDR1 LNHNV, CDR2 YYDKDF (reference sequence). The ends lost 0 bases at V and 4 bases at J; junction bases unmatched: 1. The CDR3 totals 15 residues. Per the original methods: Scientists estimated how many nucleated cells there were by amplifying reference gene primers. The data were produced by immunoSEQ multiplex PCR, yet TCRdb's version contains in-frame clones alone and is incomplete. Clone size and the V and J calls come from that table; the DNA yielded D and trimming. In the table there are 400,000 or so clones, 80% to 90% of which are singletons.

Sequencing was done on a sample of PBMCs or T cells enriched from blood (not recorded which). This chain uses TRBV15 with TRBJ1-3; the match to TRBD1 covers 9 bases. This clonotype was obtained from a man aged 25 to 40 who had recovered from COVID-19. CDR3 DNA: TGTGCCACCAGCAGAGAACAGGGGGCGGGAAACACCATATATTTT. The encoded protein is CATSREQGAGNTIYF.